What follows are 12 T cell receptor beta chains derived from one specimen sequenced in a study of blood T cell repertoires in COVID-19. Libraries were prepared by immunoSEQ multiplex PCR; TCRdb keeps only in-frame clonotypes and omits some of them. The sample yields about 92,000 clones, around 80% seen once. Source material: peripheral blood. The receptors shown here come from a man aged 50-59 years who had recovered from COVID-19.

The V call is TRBV27, the J call TRBJ1-6; TRBD1 might be the D (5 bases). This CDR3 is built from 14 residues. Trimming stripped 6 bases from V and 7 bases from J, with 13 bases between. In germline, CDR1 is MNHEY, CDR2 SMNVEV (reference sequence). CDR3 coding DNA: TGTGCCAGCAGGATTCGGACACAAAATTCACCCCTCCACTTT. This gives the protein CASRIRTQNSPLHF.

This clone was detected a few times. The rearrangement uses TRBV6-5 and TRBJ2-7; maybe TRBD2 (6 bases). Germline CDR1 and CDR2: MNHEY and SVGAGI. The ends were cut back, 7 bases at V and 2 bases at J, with 12 bases in the middle. The CDR3 is 13 residues long. In DNA, the CDR3 is TGTGCCAGCACCCCCTCGGGAGCCTACGAGCAGTACTTC. It translates to CASTPSGAYEQYF.

This clone was detected only a few times. For the CDR3, the DNA is TGTGCCAGCAGCTCTGGGACAGGGGAGAGGAATGGCTACACCTTC. Translated, it gives CASSSGTGERNGYTF. This chain uses TRBV7-6 with TRBJ1-2, with 10 bases aligning to TRBD1. This CDR3 has 15 amino acids. V was pared by 4 bases and J by 6 bases, with 8 bases of the junction left unmatched. Germline CDR1 is SGHVS and CDR2 is FNYEAQ.

This clone qualifies as medium-sized. The chain has TRBV4-2 and TRBJ2-1; 9 nucleotides align to TRBD2. With V trimmed by 4 bases and J by 8 bases, 15 bases remained unmatched. Per germline, CDR1 LGHNA and CDR2 YNFKEQ. This CDR3 contains 17 residues. The CDR3 spells CASSPMGGSGSAHEQFF. The DNA of the CDR3 is TGTGCCAGCAGCCCGATGGGGGGTAGCGGGAGTGCGCATGAGCAGTTCTTC.

The rearrangement joins TRBV27 to TRBJ2-5, with D possibly matching TRBD1 (6 bases). The V and J ends lost 2 bases and 5 bases respectively, with 9 bases between them. The CDR3 has 13 amino acids. Germline CDR1 and CDR2: MNHEY and SMNVEV (reference sequence). The CDR3, as DNA: TGTGCCAGCAGTTTACGCCAGGGGGAGACCCAGTACTTC. This sequence encodes CASSLRQGETQYF.

The V gene is TRBV2, the J gene TRBJ1-5, with D perhaps TRBD1 (6 bases). Germline V gene lookup returns CDR1 SNHLY and CDR2 FYNNEI. Deletions cut 6 bases from V and 4 bases from J, with 16 bases between. The CDR3 covers 15 residues. CDR3: CASSDNTGQNQPQHF. For the CDR3, the DNA is TGTGCCAGCAGCGATAATACGGGACAAAATCAGCCCCAGCATTTT.

This chain uses TRBV2 with TRBJ1-1, with TRBD1 identical over 7 bases. This CDR3 region has 14 residues. V lost 8 bases and J lost 0; bases outside the gene matches: 6. The germline V gene has CDR1 SNHLY and CDR2 FYNNEI. CDR3 coding DNA: TGTGCCAGCGAAGAGGGACAGCTGAACACTGAAGCTTTCTTT. Translating gives CASEEGQLNTEAFF.

The count of this clone is one. This chain joins TRBV30 and TRBJ2-7; possibly TRBD1 for D (6 bases). Looked up from germline, CDR1 is GTSNPN and CDR2 is SVGIG (reference sequence). This CDR3 spans 14 amino acids. Trimming left V 3 bases short and J 5 bases short, with 17 bases between. CDR3 nucleotide sequence: TGTGCCTGGAGACTAAAGGGACAAGTCCACGAGCAGTACTTC. Protein sequence: CAWRLKGQVHEQYF.

The V gene is TRBV4-1, the J gene TRBJ2-1, with 7 bases identical to TRBD2. Germline assignment: CDR1 MGHRA and CDR2 YSYEKL. V was clipped by 0 bases and J by 6 bases; unmatched bases: 8. The CDR3 length is 16 residues. Here the CDR3 reads CASSQDKGGSVNEQFF. As DNA, the CDR3 is TGCGCCAGCAGCCAAGATAAGGGCGGGAGTGTCAATGAGCAGTTCTTC.

The chain has TRBV6-2 or TRBV6-3 and TRBJ2-5; maybe TRBD2 (6 bases). CDR3 length: 13 residues. CDR1 is MNHEY, CDR2 SVGEGT, per germline. Trimming removed 6 bases at V and 2 bases at J, with 10 bases between. The CDR3 DNA follows: TGTGCCAGCAGCAAGCGGGCACAAGAGACCCAGTACTTC. Residues: CASSKRAQETQYF.

The chain links TRBV9 to TRBJ2-1; 9 bases match TRBD1. CDR3 length: 15 residues. The V and J ends lost 2 bases and 6 bases, in that order; junction bases with no gene match: 6. Germline assignment: CDR1 SGDLS and CDR2 YYNGEE. The CDR3 nucleotides read TGTGCCAGCAGCGTGGGACAGGGACCCCTCAATGAGCAGTTCTTC. Translating it yields CASSVGQGPLNEQFF. Full variable domain (outside the CDR3, taken from reference TRBV9 and TRBJ2-1): DSGVTQTPKHLITATGQRVTLRCSPRSGDLSVYWYQQSLDQGLQFLIQYYNGEERAKGNILERFSAQQFPDLHSELNLSSLELGDSALYFCASSVGQGPLNEQFFGPGTRLTVL.

The chain couples TRBV10-2 to TRBJ2-7; the D gene is possibly TRBD1 (6 bases). Germline CDR1 WSHSY, CDR2 SAAADI. The CDR3 runs to 15 residues. Trimming cost V 3 bases and J 2 bases, with 14 bases left between them. CDR3 coding DNA: TGCGCCAGCAGTGATCCCAACAGGGCCCCCTACGAGCAGTACTTC. Protein product: CASSDPNRAPYEQYF.